This T cell receptor beta chain was found in a study of cytomegalovirus exposure and HLA in healthy donors (dated by TCRdb to 2016 to 2017). Notes on the research overall: In an earlier analysis of fewer than 750 of the donors, around 290 Gb of sequence data and 120 million or so unique TCR beta sequences from about 180 million T cells were reported. A separate validation cohort of about 110 different subjects was used in addition to the approximately 610-subject first cohort. Donor age, sex, ethnicity and CMV serostatus were compiled alongside the repertoire data. Typing coverage differed by locus: A, B, C, DRB1 and DQB1 were typed in about 629-630 donors, DQA1 in 522, DPA1 in 600 to 610, and DPB1 in approximately 450. The aim of the study was to test whether cataloging public T cell receptors could identify signatures of past pathogen exposure. A later analysis re-examined previously published TCR beta repertoires from more than 600 donors and added high-resolution HLA genotyping to investigate patterns of TCR occurrence. The study used immunosequencing to profile the T cell repertoires of 666 subjects and linked those repertoires to cytomegalovirus serostatus. A later genetic analysis took genome-wide SNP genotypes for about three fifths of the 666 donors and used that subset as a discovery cohort. Four or five DR-DQ haplotypes were handled as single units for association and clustering because linkage in the cohort was strong. Every discovery cohort repertoire had been produced on one sequencing platform. Both class I and class II loci were covered by HLA typing, at four-digit resolution. Of the roughly 400 genotyped donors, about 84% fell in the genetic ancestry cluster associated with self-reported Caucasian donors. An earlier analysis of fewer than 750 of the donors used high-throughput TCR beta sequencing to judge whether each TCR beta V gene segment behaved as functional or pseudogenic. In the later analysis, no new phenotypic data were used to find candidate immune exposures; instead, reliance was placed on TCR beta sequences and their occurrence across donors. On average, around 240,000 unique TCR beta nucleotide sequences were sequenced per donor among 398 genotyped donors of the cohort, with approximately 18% of those sequences being non-productive. An early release that covered 640 HLA-typed donors contained around 330 gigabases of sequencing data and about 93 million unique TCR sequences. High-throughput TCR immunosequencing, statistical association of individual TCRs with disease status, and machine learning were combined to predict cytomegalovirus infection status. Broader findings and caveats from the paper: It was suggested by the authors that the approach could potentially be generalized to other disease states and immunological phenotypes. A later analysis found that most CMV-associated TCR beta chains appeared HLA-restricted, with HLA associations seemingly driven largely by CMV exposure. A few of the identified cytomegalovirus-associated TCR beta chains were confirmed in vitro to be specific for cytomegalovirus antigens. According to a later analysis, TCR association rates differed among HLA loci, with DRB1 alleles showing the most associated TCRs and HLA-C alleles showing the fewest. In a later genetic analysis, fewer N-insertions in productive TCRs were reported among donors in an Asian-associated ancestry cluster than the roughly 700-donor mean. Cytomegalovirus status was reported to be diagnosed by the classifier with high specificity and sensitivity in both the original and validation cohorts. In a later analysis, several top co-occurrence clusters were reported to appear linked to parvovirus B19, influenza, CMV and Epstein-Barr virus. This cohort had only TCR beta chains sequenced, and the lack of alpha or paired-chain data limited which features could be detected. Strong co-occurrence of HLA alleles, especially DR and DQ, made assigning TCR associations to individual alleles difficult. Compared with equally common non-associated chains, HLA-associated TCR beta chains in a later analysis were more clonally expanded and had lower generation probabilities. While some public TCRs were present in many individuals, most TCR sequences turned up only very rarely across donors. In an earlier analysis of about 540 of the donors, most TCR beta V segments were observed in productive rearrangements about 87% or about 30% of the time, broadly matching IMGT annotations. A cluster of highly shared sequence variants was judged likely to represent a technical artifact of the sequencing pipeline. HLA typing was unavailable for some donors at each locus, so association tests used only the typed subset. Some IMGT-functional V segments, including TRBV6-2 and TRBV6-3, could not be distinguished by the 87-base-pair reads and were therefore excluded. In a later analysis, about 17,000 TCR beta sequences were associated with specific HLA alleles at a false discovery rate of 0.05. The study listed 150 to 200 TCR beta chains as associated with cytomegalovirus. Presence/absence analyses assumed roughly uniform sequencing depth across donors, an assumption that may not hold. A later genetic analysis associated a missense DCLRE1C variant with V-gene and J-gene trimming of TCR beta chains, and an independent cohort replicated the association. Because counts were too low, under 20 rarely observed V segments, including chromosome 9 orphons, were left out of the earlier analysis of some 600 of the donors. The only immune exposure information available for the cohort was CMV serostatus. A further reported finding was that TCR beta sequences accurately predicted the HLA-A and HLA-B alleles for most subjects in the first cohort. Correlated functional status among segregating V segments might be attributable to linkage disequilibrium, but an unknown experimental factor could not be ruled out.

From cysteine to phenylalanine, the CDR3 is 16 amino acids long. Only CDR3 DNA is held: 48 bases, read in frame from base 1. V is shortened by 0 bases, J by 4 bases, and the region joining them spans 13 bases. Preparation of the library involved the immunoSEQ multiplex PCR assay. A mixture of 60 forward primers for TCR Vbeta segments and 13 reverse primers for TCR Jbeta segments was used in the multiplex PCR. A multiplex PCR assay on genomic DNA amplified the CDR3 region of rearranged TCR beta genes. The amplified TCR beta libraries were sequenced on the Illumina HiSeq System as 87-base-pair reads. In the authors' own workflow: A later analysis tallied 75 million to 95 million unique TCR beta chains across the approximately 670 repertoires, and about 12 million of those chains were shared by two or more donors. Raw reads were error-corrected and collapsed into unique sequences with a nearest-neighbor algorithm that merged closely related sequences to remove PCR and sequencing errors. Alignment of CDR3 sequences to IMGT reference sequences was used to assign V, D and J gene segments. Each retained sequence needed at least a six-nucleotide match to both a V gene segment and a J gene segment. A rearrangement counted as productive if the CDR3 had no stop codons and remained in frame with V and J, and every other rearrangement counted as non-productive. Following IMGT convention, CDR3 was defined as the stretch from the second conserved V-encoded cysteine to the conserved J-encoded phenylalanine. Sequences without an unambiguous match to a single V gene segment were excluded from the earlier analysis of 450 to 750 of the donors. An earlier analysis of just under 600 of the donors called V segments functional above 56.7% productive rearrangements and segregating when the between-donor standard deviation exceeded 5%. A statistical classification framework was built for diagnosing cytomegalovirus status from the catalog of TCR beta chain sequences. In a later analysis, V and J genes were assigned by comparing TCR nucleotide sequences against IMGT/GENE-DB human TR gene sequences. In a later analysis, CDR3 sequences and most-parsimonious VDJ recombination scenarios were assigned using the TCRdist pipeline. A later analysis defined each TCR beta chain by its CDR3 amino acid sequence plus V-gene family, and excluded reads lacking a unique V-gene family. As a way to deal with suspected cross-contamination and a sequencing artifact, a later analysis dropped 450 to 700 nucleotide sequences that were highly shared and had low generation probability. In a later analysis, a clonal expansion index for each public chain was calculated from normalized within-repertoire ranks of inferred template counts. In a later analysis, generation probabilities were computed using a VDJ recombination model fitted to out-of-frame rearrangements, and the results were checked against IGoR. In a later analysis, hypergeometric tests were used to score TCR-TCR, TCR-HLA and TCR-CMV co-occurrence, with a repertoire-size bias correction applied to TCR pairs. In a later analysis, false discovery rates were estimated by permuting HLA or CMV assignments 20 times. In a later analysis, co-occurring TCRs were grouped using DBSCAN, and TCRdist sequence similarity was added for clustering within HLA-allele-positive subsets. For co-occurrence clustering, repertoires with fewer than 30,000 or more than 120,000 public chains were excluded, along with five repertoires with anomalous nucleotide sharing. TCRdb took this table from immuneACCESS and kept in-frame rearrangements with V and J called. Such tables lack part of the clones; where checked against another copy, unresolved V genes explain under half of the gap, and the rest is unexplained. That table furnishes V, J and clone size, whereas the DNA furnished D and trimming. The sample contains around 140,000 clones, 60% to 80% of them found a single time. Clones ranked in the top ten supply 1.1% of the sample.

The cohort comprised 670 or so healthy bone marrow donors. Cohort members were all nominally healthy when sampled, although unrecorded immune exposures were likely present. The donor tested CMV seronegative, placing the donor among the 300 to 450 seronegative members of the cohort. Each donor provided a peripheral blood sample, and peripheral blood mononuclear cells were used for TCR beta sequencing. Genomic DNA extraction from the blood cell samples was performed with the Qiagen DNeasy Blood Extraction Kit. As for this clone: What antigen it recognizes has not been identified. Base qualities are not recorded, but no much larger clone differs from it by a single base.

This TCR was recovered from a male donor in good health and CMV-seronegative. The sample was PBMCs. Recombination joined TRBV6-7 with TRBJ1-5, with TRBD1 as a weak D call on 6 bases. TRBV6-7 is treated as an ORF (open reading frame) with a function not yet certain. The DNA reads as follows: TGTGCCAGCAGTTACTCGATCAGGGGATGTAATCAGCCCCAGCATTTT. This gives the protein CASSYSIRGCNQPQHF.